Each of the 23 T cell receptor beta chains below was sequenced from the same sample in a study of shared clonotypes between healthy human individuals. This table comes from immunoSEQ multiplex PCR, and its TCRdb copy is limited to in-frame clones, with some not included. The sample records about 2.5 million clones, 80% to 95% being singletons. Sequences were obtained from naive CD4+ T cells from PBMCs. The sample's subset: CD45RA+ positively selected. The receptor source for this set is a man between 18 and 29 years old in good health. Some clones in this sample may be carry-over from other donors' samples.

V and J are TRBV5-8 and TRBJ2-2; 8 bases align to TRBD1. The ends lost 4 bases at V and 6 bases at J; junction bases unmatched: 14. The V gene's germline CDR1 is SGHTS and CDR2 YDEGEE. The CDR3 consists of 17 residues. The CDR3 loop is CASSRESGGGRAGELFF. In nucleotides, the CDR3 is TGTGCCAGCAGCCGCGAGTCAGGGGGCGGTCGGGCCGGGGAGCTGTTTTTT.

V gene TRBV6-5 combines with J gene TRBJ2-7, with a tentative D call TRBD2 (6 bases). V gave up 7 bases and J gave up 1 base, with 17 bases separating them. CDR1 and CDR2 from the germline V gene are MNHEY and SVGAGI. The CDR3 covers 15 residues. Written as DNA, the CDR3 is TGTGCCAGCACTGGACCCAATGCGGGATCCTACGAGCAGTACTTC. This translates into CASTGPNAGSYEQYF.

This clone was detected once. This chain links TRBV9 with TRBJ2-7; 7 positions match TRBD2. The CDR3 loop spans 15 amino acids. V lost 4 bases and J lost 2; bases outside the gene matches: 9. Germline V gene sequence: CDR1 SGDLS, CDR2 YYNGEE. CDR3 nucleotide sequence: TGTGCCAGCAGCCCGAGGGGACGGGGGGCCTACGAGCAGTACTTC. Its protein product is CASSPRGRGAYEQYF. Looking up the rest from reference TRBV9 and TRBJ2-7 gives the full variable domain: DSGVTQTPKHLITATGQRVTLRCSPRSGDLSVYWYQQSLDQGLQFLIQYYNGEERAKGNILERFSAQQFPDLHSELNLSSLELGDSALYFCASSPRGRGAYEQYFGPGTRLTVT.

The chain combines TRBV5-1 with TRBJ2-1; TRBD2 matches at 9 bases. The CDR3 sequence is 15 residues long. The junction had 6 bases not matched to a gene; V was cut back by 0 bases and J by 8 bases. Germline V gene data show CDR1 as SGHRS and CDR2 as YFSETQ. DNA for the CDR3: TGCGCCAGCAGCTTGGTTGGCGCGGGAGGGTATGAGCAGTTCTTC. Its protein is CASSLVGAGGYEQFF.

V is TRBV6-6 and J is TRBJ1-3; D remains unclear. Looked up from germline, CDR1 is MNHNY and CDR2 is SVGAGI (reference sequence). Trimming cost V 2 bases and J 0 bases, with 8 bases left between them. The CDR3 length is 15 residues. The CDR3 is CASSYGLSSGNTIYF. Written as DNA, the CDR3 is TGTGCCAGCAGTTACGGCCTGAGCTCTGGAAACACCATATATTTT.

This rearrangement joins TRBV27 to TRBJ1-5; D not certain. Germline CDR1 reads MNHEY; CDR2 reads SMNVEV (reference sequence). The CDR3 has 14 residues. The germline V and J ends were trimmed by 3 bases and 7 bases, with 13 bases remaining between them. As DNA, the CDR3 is TGTGCCAGCAGTTTCGGTACCTCAAGCCAGCCCCAGCATTTT. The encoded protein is CASSFGTSSQPQHF.

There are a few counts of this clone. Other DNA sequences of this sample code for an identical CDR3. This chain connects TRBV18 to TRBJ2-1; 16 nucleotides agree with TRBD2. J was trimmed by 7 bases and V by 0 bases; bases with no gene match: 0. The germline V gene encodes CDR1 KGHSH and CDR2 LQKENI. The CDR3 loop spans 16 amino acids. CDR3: CASSPPGLAGGNEQFF. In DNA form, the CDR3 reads TGTGCCAGCTCACCACCGGGACTAGCGGGAGGGAATGAGCAGTTCTTC.

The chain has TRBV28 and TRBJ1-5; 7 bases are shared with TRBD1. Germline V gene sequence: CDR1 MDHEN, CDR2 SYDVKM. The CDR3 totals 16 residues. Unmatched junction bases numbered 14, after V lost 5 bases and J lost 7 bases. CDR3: CASSPATQGSWQPQHF. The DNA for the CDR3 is TGTGCCAGCAGTCCAGCAACACAGGGGAGCTGGCAGCCCCAGCATTTT.

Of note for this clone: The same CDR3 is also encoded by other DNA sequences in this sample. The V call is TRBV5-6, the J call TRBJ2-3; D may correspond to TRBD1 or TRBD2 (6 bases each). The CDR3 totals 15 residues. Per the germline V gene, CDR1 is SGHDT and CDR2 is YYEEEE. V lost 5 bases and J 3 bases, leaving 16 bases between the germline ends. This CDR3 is CASSIGQGRTDTQYF. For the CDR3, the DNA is TGTGCCAGCAGTATTGGTCAGGGGAGGACAGATACGCAGTATTTT.

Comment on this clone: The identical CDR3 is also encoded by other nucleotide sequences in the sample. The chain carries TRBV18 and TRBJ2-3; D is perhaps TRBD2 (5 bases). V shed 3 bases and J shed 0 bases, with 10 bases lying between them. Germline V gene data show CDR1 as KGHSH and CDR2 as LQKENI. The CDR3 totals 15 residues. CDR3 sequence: CASSPARGSTDTQYF. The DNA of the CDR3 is TGTGCCAGCTCACCGGCGCGCGGGAGCACAGATACGCAGTATTTT.

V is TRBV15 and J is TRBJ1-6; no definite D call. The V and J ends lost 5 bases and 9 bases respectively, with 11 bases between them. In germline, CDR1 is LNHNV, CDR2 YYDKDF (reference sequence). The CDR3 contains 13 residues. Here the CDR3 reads CATSQRIGSPLHF. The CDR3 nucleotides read TGTGCCACCAGCCAAAGGATTGGTTCACCCCTCCACTTT.

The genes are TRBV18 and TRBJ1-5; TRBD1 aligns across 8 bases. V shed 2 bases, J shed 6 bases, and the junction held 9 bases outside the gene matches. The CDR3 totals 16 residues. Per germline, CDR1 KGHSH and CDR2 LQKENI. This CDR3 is CASSPGVGQGGQPQHF. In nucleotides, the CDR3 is TGTGCCAGCTCACCAGGGGTTGGACAGGGCGGTCAGCCCCAGCATTTT.

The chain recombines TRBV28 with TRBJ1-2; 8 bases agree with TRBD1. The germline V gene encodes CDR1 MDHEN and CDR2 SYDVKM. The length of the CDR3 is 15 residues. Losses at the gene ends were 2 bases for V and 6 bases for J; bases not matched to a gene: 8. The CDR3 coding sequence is TGTGCCAGCAGTTTAGCGGCAGGGGGCTGGAATGGCTACACCTTC. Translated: CASSLAAGGWNGYTF.

CDR3 loop: CASSIDQGTDTQYF. DNA of the CDR3: TGTGCCAGTAGTATAGACCAGGGTACAGATACGCAGTATTTT. The genes are TRBV19 and TRBJ2-3, with TRBD1 as a possible D gene (5 bases). Germline CDR1 reads LNHDA; CDR2 reads SQIVND (reference sequence). The V end lost 0 bases, the J end lost 3 bases, and 7 bases lay between the germline ends. This CDR3 has 14 residues.

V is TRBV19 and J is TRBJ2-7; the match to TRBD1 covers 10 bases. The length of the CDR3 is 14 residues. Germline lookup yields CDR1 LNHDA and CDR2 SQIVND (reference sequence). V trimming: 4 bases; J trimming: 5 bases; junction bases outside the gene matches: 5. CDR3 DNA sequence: TGTGCCAGTAGTAGACAGGGGGCCCACCACGAGCAGTACTTC. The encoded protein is CASSRQGAHHEQYF.

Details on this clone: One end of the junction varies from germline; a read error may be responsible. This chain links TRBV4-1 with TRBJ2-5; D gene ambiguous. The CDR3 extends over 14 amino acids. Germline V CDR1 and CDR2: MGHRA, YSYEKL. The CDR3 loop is CASSQDLGQGTQYF. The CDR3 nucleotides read TGCGCCAGCAGCCAAGATCTCGGCCAAGGGACCCAGTACTTC.

The CDR3 loop reads CASSATAMNTEAFF. The CDR3 DNA reads TGTGCCAGCAGCGCGACAGCGATGAACACTGAAGCTTTCTTT. The J gene is TRBJ1-1, the V gene TRBV9, with D perhaps TRBD1 (5 bases). The germline gives CDR1 SGDLS, CDR2 YYNGEE. This CDR3 has 14 amino acids. Trimming took 3 bases from V and 0 from J, leaving 9 bases between them. The variable domain in full, completed from reference TRBV9 and TRBJ1-1, reads DSGVTQTPKHLITATGQRVTLRCSPRSGDLSVYWYQQSLDQGLQFLIQYYNGEERAKGNILERFSAQQFPDLHSELNLSSLELGDSALYFCASSATAMNTEAFFGQGTRLTVV.

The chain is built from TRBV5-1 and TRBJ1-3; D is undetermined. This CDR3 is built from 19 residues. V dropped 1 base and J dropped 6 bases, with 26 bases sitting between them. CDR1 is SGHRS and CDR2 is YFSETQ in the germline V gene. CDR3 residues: CASSLSPSGAISSENTIYF. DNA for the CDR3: TGCGCCAGCAGCTTGTCCCCCTCCGGCGCGATATCATCCGAAAACACCATATATTTT. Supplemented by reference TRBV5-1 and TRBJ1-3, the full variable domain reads KAGVTQTPRYLIKTRGQQVTLSCSPISGHRSVSWYQQTPGQGLQFLFEYFSETQRNKGNFPGRFSGRQFSNSRSEMNVSTLELGDSALYLCASSLSPSGAISSENTIYFGEGSWLTVV.

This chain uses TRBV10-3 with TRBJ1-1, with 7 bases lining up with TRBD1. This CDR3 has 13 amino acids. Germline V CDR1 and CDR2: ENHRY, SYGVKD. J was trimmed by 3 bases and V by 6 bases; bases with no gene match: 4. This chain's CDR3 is CAISPDRDTEAFF. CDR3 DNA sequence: TGTGCCATCAGCCCTGACAGGGACACTGAAGCTTTCTTT.

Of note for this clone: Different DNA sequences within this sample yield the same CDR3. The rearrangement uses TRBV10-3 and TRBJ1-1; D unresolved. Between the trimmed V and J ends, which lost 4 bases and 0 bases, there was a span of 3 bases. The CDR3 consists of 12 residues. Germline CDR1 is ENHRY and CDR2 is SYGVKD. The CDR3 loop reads CAISGLNTEAFF. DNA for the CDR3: TGTGCCATCAGTGGATTGAACACTGAAGCTTTCTTT.

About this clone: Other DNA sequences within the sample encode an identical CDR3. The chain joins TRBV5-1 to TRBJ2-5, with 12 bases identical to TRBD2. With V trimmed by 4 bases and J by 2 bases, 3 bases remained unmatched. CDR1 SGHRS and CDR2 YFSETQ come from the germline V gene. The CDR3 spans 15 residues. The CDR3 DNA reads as TGCGCCAGCAGCCCCGGACTAGCGGGGCAAGAGACCCAGTACTTC. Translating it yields CASSPGLAGQETQYF.

The CDR3 spells CASSLASGLGEETQYF. Written as DNA, the CDR3 is TGCGCCAGCAGCTTGGCTAGCGGATTGGGGGAAGAGACCCAGTACTTC. J is TRBJ2-5 and V is TRBV5-1; 7 nucleotides match TRBD2. Germline CDR1 is SGHRS and CDR2 is YFSETQ. J lost 3 bases, V lost 0 bases, and 8 bases had no gene match. The length of the CDR3 is 16 residues.

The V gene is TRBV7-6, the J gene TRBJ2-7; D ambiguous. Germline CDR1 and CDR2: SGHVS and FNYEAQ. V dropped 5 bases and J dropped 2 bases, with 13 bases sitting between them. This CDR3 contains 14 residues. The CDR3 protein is CASSPRNGPYEQYF. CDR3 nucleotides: TGTGCCAGCAGCCCGCGAAACGGACCCTACGAGCAGTACTTC.